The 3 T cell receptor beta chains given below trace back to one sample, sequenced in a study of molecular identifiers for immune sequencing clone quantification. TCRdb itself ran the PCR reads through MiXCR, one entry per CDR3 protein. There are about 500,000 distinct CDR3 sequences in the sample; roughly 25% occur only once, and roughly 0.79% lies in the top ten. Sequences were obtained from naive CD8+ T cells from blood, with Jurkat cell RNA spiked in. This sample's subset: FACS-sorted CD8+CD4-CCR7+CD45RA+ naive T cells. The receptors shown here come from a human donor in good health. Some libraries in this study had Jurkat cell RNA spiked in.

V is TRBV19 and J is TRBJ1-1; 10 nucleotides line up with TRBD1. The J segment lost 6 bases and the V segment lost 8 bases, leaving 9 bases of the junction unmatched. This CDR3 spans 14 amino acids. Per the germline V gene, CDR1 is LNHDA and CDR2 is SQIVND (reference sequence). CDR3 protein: CASDPGQGFAEAFF. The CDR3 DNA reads TGTGCCAGTGACCCGGGACAGGGGTTCGCTGAAGCTTTCTTT.

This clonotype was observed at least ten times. In DNA form, the CDR3 reads TGTGCCAGCAGTCCACTAGAGGTCACTGAAGCTTTCTTT. Its translation: CASSPLEVTEAFF. The gene calls are TRBV28 and TRBJ1-1; the D is unclear. V lost 5 bases and J lost 4, with 11 bases in between. The CDR3 has 13 amino acids. The V gene's germline CDR1 is MDHEN and CDR2 SYDVKM.

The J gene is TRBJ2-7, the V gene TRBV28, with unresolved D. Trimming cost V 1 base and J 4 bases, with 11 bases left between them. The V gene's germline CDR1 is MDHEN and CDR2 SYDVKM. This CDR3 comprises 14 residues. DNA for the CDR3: TGTGCCAGCAGTTTATTAGGGCTCTCGTACGAGCAGTACTTC. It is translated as CASSLLGLSYEQYF.